A selection of T cell receptor beta chains follows, all from one sample in a study of shared clonotypes between healthy human individuals. Only in-frame clones appear in the TCRdb table, and some are missing; sequencing was by immunoSEQ multiplex PCR. The sample has fewer than 3 million clones, around 93% seen once. Sequenced material: naive CD4+ T cells from PBMCs. These receptors all stem from a young man in good health. Some clones in this sample may be carry-over from other donors' samples. CDR3s include the opening cysteine and the closing phenylalanine or tryptophan. The D gene is left open where the match is weak. Clone size is not always given. Where it is, it says once, few, many or a class for expanded clones.

d_call: TRBD1; j_call: TRBJ2-1; v_call: TRBV28; clone_size: NA; cdr3_aa: CASISFSGGPYNEQFF; cdr3_nt: TGTGCCAGCATTAGCTTCTCAGGGGGACCGTACAATGAGCAGTTCTTC
d_call: NA; j_call: TRBJ2-2; v_call: TRBV28; clone_size: NA; cdr3_aa: CASSLRQGYTGELFF; cdr3_nt: TGTGCCAGCAGTTTAAGGCAGGGCTATACCGGGGAGCTGTTTTTT
d_call: NA; j_call: TRBJ1-5; v_call: TRBV15; clone_size: NA; cdr3_aa: CATSRSVTGAGQPQHF; cdr3_nt: TGTGCCACCAGCAGAAGCGTGACTGGGGCGGGGCAGCCCCAGCATTTT
d_call: NA; j_call: TRBJ1-2; v_call: TRBV7-3; clone_size: NA; cdr3_aa: CASSFNGGLDYGYTF; cdr3_nt: TGTGCCAGCAGCTTTAATGGGGGCTTGGACTATGGCTACACCTTC
d_call: TRBD1; j_call: TRBJ1-1; v_call: TRBV7-9; clone_size: NA; cdr3_aa: CATPLTSQGWDGGLSEAFF; cdr3_nt: TGTGCCACCCCGCTTACCTCACAGGGGTGGGATGGTGGGCTCTCTGAAGCTTTCTTT
d_call: NA; j_call: TRBJ1-6; v_call: TRBV4-3; clone_size: once; cdr3_aa: CASSPRGGNYNSPLHF; cdr3_nt: TGCGCCAGCAGCCCGCGAGGGGGAAACTATAATTCACCCCTCCACTTT
d_call: NA; j_call: TRBJ1-2; v_call: TRBV19; clone_size: NA; cdr3_aa: CASSTLATAGGYTF; cdr3_nt: TGTGCCAGTAGTACCCTGGCAACGGCCGGTGGCTACACCTTC
d_call: NA; j_call: TRBJ1-5; v_call: TRBV4-1; clone_size: NA; cdr3_aa: CASSPGWENQPQHF; cdr3_nt: TGCGCCAGCAGCCCGGGTTGGGAGAATCAGCCCCAGCATTTT
d_call: NA; j_call: TRBJ1-5; v_call: TRBV6-1; clone_size: NA; cdr3_aa: CASSEARPGNQPQHF; cdr3_nt: TGTGCCAGCAGTGAAGCGCGACCGGGGAATCAGCCCCAGCATTTT
d_call: NA; j_call: TRBJ1-3; v_call: TRBV28; clone_size: NA; cdr3_aa: CASSREGMSSGNTIYF; cdr3_nt: TGTGCCAGCAGCCGGGAGGGGATGAGCTCTGGAAACACCATATATTTT
d_call: TRBD1; j_call: TRBJ1-1; v_call: TRBV6-6; clone_size: NA; cdr3_aa: CASSQTGVGEAFF; cdr3_nt: TGTGCCAGCAGCCAAACAGGGGTTGGTGAAGCTTTCTTT
d_call: TRBD1; j_call: TRBJ2-7; v_call: TRBV7-8; clone_size: NA; cdr3_aa: CASSLAGQGSYEQYF; cdr3_nt: TGTGCCAGCAGCTTAGCGGGACAGGGGTCCTACGAGCAGTACTTC
d_call: TRBD1; j_call: TRBJ2-7; v_call: TRBV2; clone_size: NA; cdr3_aa: CASSEGQGDEQYF; cdr3_nt: TGTGCCAGCAGTGAAGGACAGGGAGACGAGCAGTACTTC
d_call: NA; j_call: TRBJ2-5; v_call: TRBV6-5; clone_size: NA; cdr3_aa: CASRDRDGSETQYF; cdr3_nt: TGTGCCAGCAGGGACCGGGACGGGTCCGAGACCCAGTACTTC
d_call: TRBD2; j_call: TRBJ2-1; v_call: TRBV4-1; clone_size: once; cdr3_aa: CASRLAGSYNEQFF; cdr3_nt: TGCGCCAGCAGGCTAGCGGGATCCTACAATGAGCAGTTCTTC
d_call: TRBD2; j_call: TRBJ2-3; v_call: TRBV6-1; clone_size: NA; cdr3_aa: CAISDLSGRGKDTQYF; cdr3_nt: TGTGCCATCAGTGATCTTAGCGGGAGAGGGAAAGATACGCAGTATTTT
d_call: TRBD1; j_call: TRBJ2-3; v_call: TRBV29-1; clone_size: once; cdr3_aa: CSAGTVLTDTQYF; cdr3_nt: TGCAGCGCAGGGACAGTCCTCACAGATACGCAGTATTTT
d_call: TRBD2; j_call: TRBJ2-1; v_call: TRBV5-1; clone_size: NA; cdr3_aa: CASSLESSGRLHNEQFF; cdr3_nt: TGCGCCAGCAGCTTGGAGTCTAGCGGGAGGCTTCACAATGAGCAGTTCTTC
d_call: NA; j_call: TRBJ1-1; v_call: TRBV6-5; clone_size: NA; cdr3_aa: CASSYSGAVNTEAFF; cdr3_nt: TGTGCCAGCAGTTACTCCGGTGCGGTAAACACTGAAGCTTTCTTT
d_call: NA; j_call: TRBJ2-3; v_call: TRBV7-3; clone_size: NA; cdr3_aa: CASSPRASDTQYF; cdr3_nt: TGTGCCAGCAGCCCCCGGGCATCAGATACGCAGTATTTT
d_call: TRBD1; j_call: TRBJ1-5; v_call: TRBV4-2; clone_size: NA; cdr3_aa: CASSQGQGVNQPQHF; cdr3_nt: TGTGCCAGCAGCCAAGGGCAGGGGGTCAATCAGCCCCAGCATTTT
d_call: NA; j_call: TRBJ2-5; v_call: TRBV5-1; clone_size: NA; cdr3_aa: CASSLYGTQYF; cdr3_nt: TGCGCCAGCAGCTTGTACGGGACCCAGTACTTC
d_call: NA; j_call: TRBJ2-1; v_call: TRBV5-4; clone_size: NA; cdr3_aa: CASSLVAGNNYNEQFF; cdr3_nt: TGTGCCAGCAGCTTGGTGGCTGGGAATAACTACAATGAGCAGTTCTTC